The 12 T cell receptor beta chains in this list originate from one sample, sequenced in a study of blood T cell repertoires in COVID-19. Here immunoSEQ multiplex PCR was the method, and the copy in TCRdb shows in-frame clones only, minus some. The top ten clones hold around 3.4% of a sample with under 300,000 clones, about 70% of them seen once. The sample was peripheral blood. The receptors derive from an elderly woman with acute or convalescent COVID-19.

The chain links TRBV7-2 to TRBJ2-5; 8 bases are shared with TRBD2. CDR1 is SGHTA, CDR2 FQGNSA, per germline. The CDR3 sequence is 15 residues long. Losses at the gene ends were 2 bases for V and 5 bases for J; bases not matched to a gene: 7. The CDR3 spells CASSLSRGGMETQYF. As DNA, the CDR3 is TGTGCCAGCAGCTTAAGTCGCGGGGGGATGGAGACCCAGTACTTC.

This chain uses TRBV6-2 or TRBV6-3 with TRBJ2-5; TRBD2 agrees at 12 bases. CDR3 length: 15 amino acids. The germline gives CDR1 MNHEY, CDR2 SVGEGT. Trimming at V came to 4 bases and at J to 4 bases, leaving 4 bases not matched to a gene. CDR3 amino acids: CASSSSGGAGETQYF. In DNA, the CDR3 is TGTGCCAGCAGTTCTAGCGGGGGGGCCGGAGAGACCCAGTACTTC.

This clone was seen only once. V gene TRBV30 combines with J gene TRBJ1-2, with a possible D match to TRBD1 (5 bases). CDR1 and CDR2 (germline): GTSNPN, SVGIG (reference sequence). The germline V and J ends were trimmed by 0 bases and 7 bases, with 12 bases remaining between them. This CDR3 is built from 13 residues. The CDR3 here is CAWSVAGNGGYTF. The CDR3 coding sequence is TGTGCCTGGAGTGTAGCAGGGAACGGTGGCTACACCTTC. The full variable domain, completed using reference TRBV30 and TRBJ1-2, is SQTIHQWPATLVQPVGSPLSLECTVEGTSNPNLYWYRQAAGRGLQLLFYSVGIGQISSEVPQNLSASRPQDRQFILSSKKLLLSDSGFYLCAWSVAGNGGYTFGSGTRLTVV.

This sequence joins TRBV7-2 and TRBJ2-3; 13 nucleotides line up with TRBD2. The CDR3 sequence is 17 residues long. Trimming at V came to 2 bases and at J to 3 bases, leaving 5 bases not matched to a gene. Germline loops: CDR1 SGHTA, CDR2 FQGNSA. The CDR3 loop is CASSLMGLAGFTDTQYF. The CDR3 DNA follows: TGTGCCAGCAGCTTAATGGGACTAGCGGGGTTTACAGATACGCAGTATTTT.

The chain links TRBV7-2 to TRBJ2-7; D possibly corresponds to TRBD1 (6 bases). The CDR3 loop spans 14 amino acids. The V and J ends lost 4 bases and 0 bases respectively, with 10 bases between them. CDR1 and CDR2 (germline): SGHTA, FQGNSA. As DNA, the CDR3 is TGTGCCAGCAGCTCAGAGGGGGACTCCTACGAGCAGTACTTC. Protein product: CASSSEGDSYEQYF.

This clone was counted only a few times. The chain uses TRBV6-2 or TRBV6-3 and TRBJ1-2; tentatively, D is TRBD1 (5 bases). CDR3 length equals 16 residues. CDR1 is MNHEY and CDR2 is SVGEGT in the germline V gene. V lost 7 bases to trimming and J lost 0 bases, with 18 bases between them. As DNA, the CDR3 is TGTGCCAGCACCCCCCTGGGGGGGATGACTAACTATGGCTACACCTTC. It specifies CASTPLGGMTNYGYTF.

This clone showed up just once. The chain combines TRBV2 with TRBJ2-7, with TRBD1 matching over 10 bases. V dropped 6 bases and J dropped 1; count of bases not matched to a gene: 3. This CDR3 region has 14 residues. Germline V gene data show CDR1 as SNHLY and CDR2 as FYNNEI. The CDR3 DNA is TGTGCCAGCAGGACAGGGGGCATATCCTACGAGCAGTACTTC. This codes for CASRTGGISYEQYF.

The CDR3: CASSPPRVNLNYGYTF. The DNA for the CDR3 is TGTGCCAGCAGTCCCCCTCGGGTGAATCTGAACTATGGCTACACCTTC. The V call is TRBV28, the J call TRBJ1-2; no firm D call. CDR3 length equals 16 residues. From germline, CDR1 is MDHEN and CDR2 SYDVKM. V was cut by 5 bases and J by 2 bases, with 18 bases left in between.

The chain is built from TRBV19 and TRBJ1-2; D unclear. Between the trimmed V and J ends, which lost 3 bases and 4 bases, there was a span of 3 bases. Germline V gives CDR1 LNHDA, CDR2 SQIVND (reference sequence). The CDR3 consists of 11 residues. This chain's CDR3 is CASSIRYGYTF. In DNA, the CDR3 is TGTGCCAGTAGTATCCGCTATGGCTACACCTTC.

On this clone: Other nucleotide sequences in the sample specify the same CDR3. The chain employs TRBV7-2 and TRBJ2-7; 10 bases are a match to TRBD2. Germline V gene data show CDR1 as SGHTA and CDR2 as FQGNSA. V gave up 4 bases and J gave up 2 bases; unmatched junction bases: 2. This CDR3 is 14 amino acids long. The CDR3 DNA is TGTGCCAGCAGCTCTAGCGGGGGCCCCTACGAGCAGTACTTC. It encodes CASSSSGGPYEQYF.

This chain links TRBV2 with TRBJ2-2; D gene unclear. Deletions cut 1 base from V and 4 bases from J, with 13 bases between. CDR1 SNHLY and CDR2 FYNNEI come from the germline V gene. The CDR3 length is 16 residues. The CDR3 sequence is CASSEEIVRSTGELFF. The CDR3 DNA reads TGTGCCAGCAGTGAAGAGATAGTTCGGAGCACCGGGGAGCTGTTTTTT.

The chain combines TRBV20-1 with TRBJ2-1; D might be TRBD1 (6 bases). The CDR3 spans 15 residues. V lost 3 bases and J lost 7, with 19 bases in between. Per germline, CDR1 DFQATT and CDR2 SNEGSKA (reference sequence). CDR3 sequence reads: CSASLRGRVGNEQFF. The CDR3 DNA is TGCAGTGCTAGTCTCAGGGGCCGAGTCGGAAATGAGCAGTTCTTC.